This T cell receptor beta chain was found in a study of blood T cell repertoires in COVID-19. Study background: Sample material is recorded as cDNA or gDNA derived from T cells, B-cell-depleted T cells, or PBMCs.

In the authors' workflow: The assay estimated nucleated cells by amplifying reference gene primers. The method was immunoSEQ multiplex PCR; TCRdb's version includes in-frame clones alone and lacks a portion of them. V, J and clone size reflect that table, while D and trimming were determined from the DNA. The data hold 250,000 or so clones, with about 85% observed a single time. Membership in each cohort depended on participant-reported clinical history. The trim removed 5 bases at V and 5 bases at J, leaving 9 bases unmatched. The CDR3 runs to 15 residues. In germline, CDR1 is SGHRS, CDR2 YFSETQ. This clone was seen once.

J is TRBJ2-2 and V is TRBV5-1; the match to TRBD2 covers 7 bases. The sequence was obtained from a man younger than 40 who had recovered from COVID-19. Sequencing input: PBMCs or T cells enriched from blood (not recorded which). The CDR3 DNA reads as TGCGCCAGCAGTCTAGACACGGGGGGTACCGGGGAGCTGTTTTTT. This gives the protein CASSLDTGGTGELFF.